These 16 T cell receptor beta chains originate from one sample sequenced in a study of blood T cell repertoires in COVID-19. Clones were sequenced by immunoSEQ multiplex PCR, and TCRdb holds only the in-frame ones, with some missing. This table has roughly 8,100 clones, less than 85% appearing once. The sequenced material came from peripheral blood. Receptor source: a human donor with active COVID-19. The donor label of this sample is uncertain.

The V call is TRBV9, the J call TRBJ2-2; D gene uncertain. The CDR3 has 13 residues. The germline V gene encodes CDR1 SGDLS and CDR2 YYNGEE. Trimming took 4 bases from V and 4 from J, leaving 8 bases between them. CDR3 nucleotides: TGTGCCAGCAGCCCCCCCCGCACCGGGGAGCTGTTTTTT. Translation: CASSPPRTGELFF.

The chain has TRBV9 and TRBJ2-1; D uncertain. In germline, CDR1 is SGDLS, CDR2 YYNGEE. With 0 bases removed from V and 5 bases from J, the gap between germline ends came to 6 bases. The CDR3 has 13 residues. The CDR3 DNA sequence: TGTGCCAGCAGCGTAGCAGGTAACAATGAGCAGTTCTTC. It translates to CASSVAGNNEQFF.

This chain links TRBV6-2 or TRBV6-3 with TRBJ2-5; D ambiguous. Germline V gene sequence: CDR1 MNHEY, CDR2 SVGEGT. The CDR3 runs to 11 residues. Trimming removed 6 bases at V and 7 bases at J, with 9 bases between. Here the CDR3 reads CASSSTVTQYF. The CDR3 DNA sequence: TGTGCCAGCAGCTCAACGGTGACCCAGTACTTC.

The chain is built from TRBV19 and TRBJ2-1, with 7 bases matching TRBD1. The V gene's germline CDR1 is LNHDA and CDR2 SQIVND (reference sequence). This CDR3 is 15 amino acids long. The junction had 8 bases not matched to a gene; V was cut back by 6 bases and J by 3 bases. As DNA, the CDR3 is TGTGCCAGTAGCCTCCGGGCAGGGGGCTACAATGAGCAGTTCTTC. As protein: CASSLRAGGYNEQFF.

J is TRBJ1-1 and V is TRBV4-1; possibly TRBD1 for D (6 bases). The V gene lost 1 base and the J gene lost 1 base, with 7 bases spanning the gap. The CDR3 has 14 amino acids. The germline CDR1 and CDR2 sequences are MGHRA and YSYEKL. The CDR3 sequence: CASSQAGENTEAFF. The CDR3, as DNA: TGCGCCAGCAGCCAAGCAGGGGAGAACACTGAAGCTTTCTTT.

The V and J genes are TRBV27 and TRBJ2-1, with 14 bases fitting TRBD2. CDR3 size: 14 residues. The J segment lost 9 bases and the V segment lost 10 bases, leaving 8 bases of the junction unmatched. Germline V gene lookup returns CDR1 MNHEY and CDR2 SMNVEV (reference sequence). The CDR3 sequence is CATLGLAGEGEQFF. DNA for the CDR3: TGTGCCACCCTGGGACTAGCGGGAGAGGGTGAGCAGTTCTTC.

By share, this clone counts as medium-sized. The chain carries TRBV27 and TRBJ1-5; D is uncertain. The CDR3 runs 13 residues. V dropped 3 bases and J dropped 9 bases, with 12 bases sitting between them. The germline gives CDR1 MNHEY, CDR2 SMNVEV (reference sequence). CDR3 DNA: TGTGCCAGCAGTTTTACGCGTGCAGGGCCCCAGCATTTT. It encodes CASSFTRAGPQHF.

The chain uses TRBV2 and TRBJ1-2; D not resolved. This CDR3 contains 13 residues. The germline V gene encodes CDR1 SNHLY and CDR2 FYNNEI. The V end lost 6 bases, the J end lost 4 bases, and 12 bases lay between the germline ends. The CDR3 protein is CASRYTAGYGYTF. In nucleotides, the CDR3 is TGTGCCAGCAGGTACACCGCGGGCTATGGCTACACCTTC.

The count of this clone is one. DNA of the CDR3: TGTGCCAGCAGCTTAGCTGGGGGGGGATCACCCCTCCACTTT. Protein product: CASSLAGGGSPLHF. This rearrangement joins TRBV7-8 to TRBJ1-6; TRBD1 might be the D (5 bases). Germline CDR1 and CDR2: SGHVS and FQNEAQ. V dropped 0 bases and J dropped 10 bases, with 10 bases sitting between them. The CDR3 is made up of 14 amino acids.

Only one count was recorded for this clone. This rearrangement joins TRBV19 to TRBJ2-5; 7 positions match TRBD1. CDR1 is LNHDA and CDR2 is SQIVND in the germline V gene (reference sequence). This CDR3 has 18 amino acids. Losses at the gene ends were 1 base for V and 1 base for J; bases not matched to a gene: 12. CDR3 amino acids: CASSIAETGTAGQETQYF. In DNA, the CDR3 is TGTGCCAGTAGTATAGCCGAGACCGGGACAGCAGGCCAAGAGACCCAGTACTTC.

This chain joins TRBV5-1 and TRBJ2-7; D possibly corresponds to TRBD1 (5 bases). Germline assignment: CDR1 SGHRS and CDR2 YFSETQ. The V gene lost 0 bases and the J gene lost 2 bases, with 9 bases spanning the gap. CDR3 length: 14 residues. The chain's CDR3 is CASSLGGHTYEQYF. CDR3 nucleotides: TGCGCCAGCAGCTTGGGCGGACACACCTACGAGCAGTACTTC.

V is TRBV27 and J is TRBJ2-6; 10 nucleotides align to TRBD1. Germline CDR1 reads MNHEY; CDR2 reads SMNVEV (reference sequence). This CDR3 contains 16 residues. J lost 2 bases, V lost 10 bases, and 8 bases had no gene match. The CDR3 DNA reads as TGTGCCACACGACAGGGGGCGCATACTGGGGCCAACGTCCTGACTTTC. It translates to CATRQGAHTGANVLTF. Looking up the rest from reference TRBV27 and TRBJ2-6 gives the full variable domain: EAQVTQNPRYLITVTGKKLTVTCSQNMNHEYMSWYRQDPGLGLRQIYYSMNVEVTDKGDVPEGYKVSRKEKRNFPLILESPSPNQTSLYFCATRQGAHTGANVLTFGAGSRLTVL.

This clone occurred a few times. The chain couples TRBV5-8 to TRBJ1-5; possibly TRBD1 for D (5 bases). The germline V gene has CDR1 SGHTS and CDR2 YDEGEE. V lost 9 bases and J 4 bases, leaving 14 bases between the germline ends. The CDR3 loop spans 13 amino acids. This CDR3 is CATGGGRNQPQHF. CDR3 DNA: TGTGCCACGGGGGGGGGACGAAATCAGCCCCAGCATTTT.

V gene TRBV20-1 combines with J gene TRBJ2-6, with D uncertain. V was cut by 3 bases and J by 0 bases, with 6 bases left in between. CDR3 length equals 14 residues. Germline CDR1 reads DFQATT; CDR2 reads SNEGSKA (reference sequence). CDR3 bases: TGCAGTGCTAGTTCTATCTCTGGGGCCAACGTCCTGACTTTC. Its translation: CSASSISGANVLTF.

The J gene is TRBJ1-4, the V gene TRBV3-1 (or the pseudogene TRBV3-2); weak D call: TRBD1 (5 bases). From germline, CDR1 is LGHDT and CDR2 YNNKEL (reference sequence). V was trimmed by 1 base and J by 2 bases, leaving 17 bases between them. The CDR3 is 18 residues long. The CDR3 nucleotides read TGTGCCAGCAGCCAAGTCGGCGGCAGGGAATCCACTAATGAAAAACTGTTTTTT. It is translated as CASSQVGGRESTNEKLFF.

The rearrangement joins TRBV4-3 to TRBJ2-1; TRBD2 matches at 8 bases. Looked up from germline, CDR1 is LGHNA and CDR2 is YSLEER. The CDR3 is 15 amino acids. The V segment lost 3 bases and the J segment 5 bases; nucleotides outside the gene matches: 6. This chain's CDR3 is CASSQRRTSHNEQFF. In DNA form, the CDR3 reads TGCGCCAGCAGCCAGAGGAGGACTAGCCACAATGAGCAGTTCTTC.